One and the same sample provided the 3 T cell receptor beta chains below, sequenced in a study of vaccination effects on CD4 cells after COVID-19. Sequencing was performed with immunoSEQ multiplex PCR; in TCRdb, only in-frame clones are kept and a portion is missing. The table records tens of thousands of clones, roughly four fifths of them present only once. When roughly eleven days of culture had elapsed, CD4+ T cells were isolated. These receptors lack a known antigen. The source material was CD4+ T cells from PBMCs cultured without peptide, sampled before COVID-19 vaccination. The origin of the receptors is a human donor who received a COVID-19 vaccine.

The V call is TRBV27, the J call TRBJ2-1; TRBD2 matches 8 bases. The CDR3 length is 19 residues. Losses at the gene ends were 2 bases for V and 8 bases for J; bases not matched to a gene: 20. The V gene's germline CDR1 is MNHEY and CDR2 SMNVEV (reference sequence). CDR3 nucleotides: TGTGCCAGCAGTTTACATTTCGCGGGGTTTGGGACTAGAGTCGATGAGCAGTTCTTC. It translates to CASSLHFAGFGTRVDEQFF.

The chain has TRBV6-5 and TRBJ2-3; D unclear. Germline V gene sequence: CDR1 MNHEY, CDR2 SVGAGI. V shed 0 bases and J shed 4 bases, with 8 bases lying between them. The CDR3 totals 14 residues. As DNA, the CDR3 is TGTGCCAGCAGTTACTCGCCCAGCGCAGATACGCAGTATTTT. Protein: CASSYSPSADTQYF.

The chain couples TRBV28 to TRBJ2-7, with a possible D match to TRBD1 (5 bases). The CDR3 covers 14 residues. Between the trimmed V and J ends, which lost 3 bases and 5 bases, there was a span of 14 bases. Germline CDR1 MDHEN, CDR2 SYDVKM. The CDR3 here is CASSLARVGHEQYV. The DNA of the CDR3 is TGTGCCAGCAGTTTGGCCAGGGTCGGCCACGAGCAGTACGTC.